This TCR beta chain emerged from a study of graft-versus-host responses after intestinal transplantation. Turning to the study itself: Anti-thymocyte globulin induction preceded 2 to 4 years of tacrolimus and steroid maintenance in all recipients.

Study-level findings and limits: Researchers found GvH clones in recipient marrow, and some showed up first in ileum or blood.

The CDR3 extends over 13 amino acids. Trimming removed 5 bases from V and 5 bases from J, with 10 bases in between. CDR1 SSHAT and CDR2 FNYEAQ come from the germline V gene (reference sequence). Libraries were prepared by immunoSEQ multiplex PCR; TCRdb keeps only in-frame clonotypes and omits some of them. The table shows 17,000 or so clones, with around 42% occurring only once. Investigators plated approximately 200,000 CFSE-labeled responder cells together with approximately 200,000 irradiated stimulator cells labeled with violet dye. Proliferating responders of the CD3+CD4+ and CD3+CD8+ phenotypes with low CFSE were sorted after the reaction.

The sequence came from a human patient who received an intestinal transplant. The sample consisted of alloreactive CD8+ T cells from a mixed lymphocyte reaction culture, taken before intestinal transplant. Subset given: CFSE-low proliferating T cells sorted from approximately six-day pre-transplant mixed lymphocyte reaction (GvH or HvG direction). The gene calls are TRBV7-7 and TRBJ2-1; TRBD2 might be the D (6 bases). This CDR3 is CASSRSGNNEQFF. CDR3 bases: TGTGCCAGCAGCCGTAGCGGTAACAATGAGCAGTTCTTC. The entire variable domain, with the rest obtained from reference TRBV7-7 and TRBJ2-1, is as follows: GAGVSQSPRYKVTKRGQDVTLRCDPISSHATLYWYQQALGQGPEFLTYFNYEAQPDKSGLPSDRFSAERPEGSISTLTIQRTEQRDSAMYRCASSRSGNNEQFFGPGTRLTVL.